This T cell receptor beta chain is from a study of regulatory T cells in long-lasting Graves disease. Per germline, CDR1 SGHRS and CDR2 YFSETQ. V was pared by 5 bases and J by 6 bases, with 15 bases between. The CDR3 is 14 amino acids. Sequencing libraries for TCR beta were prepared with iRepertoire HTBI primers and Arm-PCR of CDR3 regions. A single record per CDR3 protein comes from TCRdb applying MiXCR to the multiplex PCR reads. In the table there are about 470,000 distinct CDR3 sequences, around 15% of which are singletons. Stated time point: newly diagnosed GD, antithyroid drugs for less than 3 months. The TCR library was made from RNA extracted from PBMCs. There are many counts of this clonotype. The same sample was also used in a study of T cells in Graves' hyperthyroidism and ophthalmopathy.

The chain couples TRBV5-1 to TRBJ2-1; D is possibly TRBD1 or TRBD2 (5 bases each). Material: peripheral blood mononuclear cells (PBMCs), obtained at new diagnosis, from a patient treated with antithyroid drugs. This receptor was taken from a middle-aged man with Graves disease. DNA of the CDR3: TGCGCCAGCAGGCCGGGGCCAACGGGCAATGAGCAGTTCTTC. Amino acids: CASRPGPTGNEQFF.